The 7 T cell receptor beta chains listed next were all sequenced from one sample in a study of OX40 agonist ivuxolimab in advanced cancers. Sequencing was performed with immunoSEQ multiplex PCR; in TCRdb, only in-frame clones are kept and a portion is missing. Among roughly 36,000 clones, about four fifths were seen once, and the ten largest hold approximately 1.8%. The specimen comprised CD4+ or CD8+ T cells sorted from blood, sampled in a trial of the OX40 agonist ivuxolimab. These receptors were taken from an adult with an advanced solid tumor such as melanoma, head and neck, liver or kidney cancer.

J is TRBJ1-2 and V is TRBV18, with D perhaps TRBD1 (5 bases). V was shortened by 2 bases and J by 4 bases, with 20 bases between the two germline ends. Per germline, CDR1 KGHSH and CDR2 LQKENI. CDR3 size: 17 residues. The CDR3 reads CASSPYFPREVGYGYTF. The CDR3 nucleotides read TGTGCCAGCTCACCATATTTCCCCAGGGAAGTGGGCTATGGCTACACCTTC.

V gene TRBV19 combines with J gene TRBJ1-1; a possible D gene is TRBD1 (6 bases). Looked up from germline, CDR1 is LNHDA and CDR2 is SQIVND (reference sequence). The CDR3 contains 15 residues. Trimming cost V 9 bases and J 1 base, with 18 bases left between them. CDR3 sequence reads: CASHPRDKQNTEAFF. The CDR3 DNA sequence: TGTGCCAGCCACCCCCGGGACAAACAGAACACTGAAGCTTTCTTT.

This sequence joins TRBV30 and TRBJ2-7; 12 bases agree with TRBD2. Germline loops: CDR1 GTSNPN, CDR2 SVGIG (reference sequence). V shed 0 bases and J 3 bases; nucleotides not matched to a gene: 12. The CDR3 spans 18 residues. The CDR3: CAWSVSVSSGRGFYEQYF. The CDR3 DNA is TGTGCCTGGAGTGTGAGTGTGTCTAGCGGGAGGGGGTTCTACGAGCAGTACTTC.

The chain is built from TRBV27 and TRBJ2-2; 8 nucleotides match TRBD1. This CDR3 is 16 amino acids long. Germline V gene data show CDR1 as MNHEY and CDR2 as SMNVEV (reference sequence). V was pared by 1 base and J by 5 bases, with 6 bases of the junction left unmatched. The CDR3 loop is CASSLFRQGATGELFF. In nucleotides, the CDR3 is TGTGCCAGCAGTTTATTTAGGCAGGGGGCTACCGGGGAGCTGTTTTTT.

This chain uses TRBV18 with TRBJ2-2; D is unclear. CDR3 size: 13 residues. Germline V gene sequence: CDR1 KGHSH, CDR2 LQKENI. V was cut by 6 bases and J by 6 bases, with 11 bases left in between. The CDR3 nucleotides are TGTGCCAGCTCCCCGATTGGCGCCGGGGAGCTGTTTTTT. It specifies CASSPIGAGELFF. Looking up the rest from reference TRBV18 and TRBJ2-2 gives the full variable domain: NAGVMQNPRHLVRRRGQEARLRCSPMKGHSHVYWYRQLPEEGLKFMVYLQKENIIDESGMPKERFSAEFPKEGPSILRIQQVVRGDSAAYFCASSPIGAGELFFGEGSRLTVL.

The CDR3 region is CSARDNFGQYF. CDR3 sequence (DNA): TGCAGTGCTAGAGATAATTTCGGGCAGTACTTC. V and J are TRBV20-1 and TRBJ2-7; D not certain. The CDR3 contains 11 residues. CDR1 is DFQATT and CDR2 is SNEGSKA in the germline V gene (reference sequence). V lost 0 bases, J lost 9 bases, and 9 bases lay in between.

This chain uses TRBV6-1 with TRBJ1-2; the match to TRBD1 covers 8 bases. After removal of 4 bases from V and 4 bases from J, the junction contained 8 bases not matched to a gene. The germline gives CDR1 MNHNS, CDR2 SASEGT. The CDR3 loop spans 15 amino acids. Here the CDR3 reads CASSASRGHPYGYTF. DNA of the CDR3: TGTGCCAGCAGTGCGAGCAGGGGGCATCCCTATGGCTACACCTTC.